This paragraph reports one TCR beta chain. Original data processing: Counts of nucleated cells, estimated from reference gene primer amplification, were obtained. The method was immunoSEQ multiplex PCR; TCRdb's version includes in-frame clones alone and lacks a portion of them. D and trimming come from the DNA, and the V and J calls and clone size come from that table. This table holds about 180,000 clones, 86% found once. The germline gives CDR1 SEHNR, CDR2 FQNEAQ (reference sequence). V lost 3 bases to trimming and J lost 4 bases, with 9 bases between them. This CDR3 comprises 14 residues. The source of the sample is a study of blood T cell repertoires in COVID-19. Looking at the study overall: From the United States, Italy and Spain came samples of acute and convalescent COVID-19. PBMCs, B-cell-depleted T cells, or T cells provided the cDNA or gDNA that made up the material.

The chain joins TRBV7-9 to TRBJ2-2, with a tentative D call TRBD2 (6 bases). Sequencing was carried out using peripheral blood. This TCR was recovered from a woman in her thirties with active or convalescent COVID-19. The CDR3 reads CASSFLTSTGELFF. The CDR3 nucleotides are TGTGCCAGCAGCTTCTTGACTAGCACCGGGGAGCTGTTTTTT.